The 8 T cell receptor beta chains presented below share a single source sample, sequenced in a study of blood T cell repertoires in COVID-19. Clones were sequenced by immunoSEQ multiplex PCR, and TCRdb holds only the in-frame ones, with some missing. There are approximately 280,000 clones in the sample; approximately 90% occur only once, and about 4.6% lies in the top ten. Sequenced input: peripheral blood. These TCRs come from a man aged 40-49 years with acute or convalescent COVID-19.

The chain joins TRBV11-2 to TRBJ1-2; 7 nucleotides line up with TRBD1. The germline CDR1 and CDR2 sequences are SGHAT and FQNNGV. V lost 5 bases and J lost 4; bases outside the gene matches: 10. The CDR3 covers 15 residues. For the CDR3, the DNA is TGTGCCAGCAGCGTGGTTGGAGGGGGCCCCTATGGCTACACCTTC. Its translation is CASSVVGGGPYGYTF.

The V call is TRBV10-3, the J call TRBJ1-1; D unclear. This CDR3 is built from 14 residues. Germline values: CDR1 ENHRY, CDR2 SYGVKD. Between the trimmed V and J ends, which lost 7 bases and 4 bases, there was a span of 16 bases. The CDR3 is CAINEGLGSTEAFF. The CDR3 DNA is TGTGCCATCAACGAGGGTTTGGGGAGCACTGAAGCTTTCTTT.

To note about this clone: Additional DNA sequences in this sample encode the identical CDR3. V and J are TRBV2 and TRBJ1-6, with 7 nucleotides matching TRBD1. Trimming took 1 base from V and 9 from J; bases not matched to a gene: 3. The germline gives CDR1 SNHLY, CDR2 FYNNEI. This CDR3 is 14 amino acids long. CDR3: CASSEGRGSSPLHF. CDR3 in DNA: TGTGCCAGCAGTGAAGGCAGGGGGAGTTCACCCCTCCACTTT.

The chain couples TRBV13 to TRBJ2-1; 10 nucleotides align to TRBD2. The CDR3 contains 17 residues. The germline gives CDR1 PRHDT, CDR2 FYEKMQ (reference sequence). Trimming removed 4 bases from V and 4 bases from J; junction bases left unmatched: 10. CDR3: CASSSRRAGGPYNEQFF. The CDR3 coding sequence is TGTGCCAGCAGCTCCCGGCGAGCGGGGGGGCCGTACAATGAGCAGTTCTTC. Together with reference TRBV13 and TRBJ2-1, the CDR3 gives the full variable domain: AAGVIQSPRHLIKEKRETATLKCYPIPRHDTVYWYQQGPGQDPQFLISFYEKMQSDKGSIPDRFSAQQFSDYHSELNMSSLELGDSALYFCASSSRRAGGPYNEQFFGPGTRLTVL.

This clone came up once. This rearrangement joins TRBV28 to TRBJ2-3; 13 bases agree with TRBD2. The CDR3 length is 15 residues. V shed 6 bases, J shed 4 bases, and the junction held 4 bases outside the gene matches. CDR1 MDHEN and CDR2 SYDVKM come from the germline V gene. This CDR3 is CASSQTSGGADTQYF. CDR3 sequence (DNA): TGTGCCAGCAGCCAAACTAGCGGGGGGGCAGATACGCAGTATTTT.

The chain couples TRBV3-1 (or the pseudogene TRBV3-2) to TRBJ2-1; D is possibly TRBD1 (6 bases). Trimming shortened V by 4 bases and J by 7 bases, and 20 bases separated the two germline ends. Germline-derived CDR1 and CDR2 are LGHDT and YNNKEL (reference sequence). The CDR3 sequence is 16 residues long. The DNA for the CDR3 is TGTGCCAGCAGCCTAACCCCCCCCACGGGACATAATGAGCAGTTCTTC. Amino acid sequence: CASSLTPPTGHNEQFF.

The CDR3 DNA sequence: TGTGCCAGCAGTGCAGGGAGGCTAAGTGAGCAGTTCTTC. Protein product: CASSAGRLSEQFF. The chain uses TRBV12-3 or TRBV12-4 and TRBJ2-1; D perhaps matches TRBD2 (6 bases). Trimming cost V 5 bases and J 9 bases, with 14 bases left between them. This CDR3 region has 13 residues.

The chain has TRBV29-1 and TRBJ1-1, with D tentatively TRBD1 (6 bases). This CDR3 is built from 12 residues. V was pared by 7 bases and J by 3 bases, with 12 bases between. Germline V gene sequence: CDR1 SQVTM, CDR2 ANQGSEA. In DNA, the CDR3 is TGCAGCGCCCGCAGGGGAGACACTGAAGCTTTCTTT. It encodes CSARRGDTEAFF.